The present T cell receptor beta chain was sequenced within a study of breast tumors, draining lymph nodes, adjacent tissues. This clonotype was detected only a few times. Its target is unknown. One entry per CDR3 protein results from TCRdb running MiXCR on the multiplex PCR reads. The sample records about 80,000 distinct CDR3 sequences, under 25% being singletons. Axillary draining lymph nodes of breast cancer patients supplied the node samples. Study results and limitations: Data only fit, rather than demonstrated, lymph node origin of most tumor T cells. Compared with basal-like, luminal-like tumors shared significantly more repertoire with nontumor tissue.

This sequence was found in a female donor with breast cancer. Some clones in this sample may be carry-over from other donors' samples. Sequenced input: axillary lymph node tissue.

The CDR3 bases are TGTGCCAGTAGTATCGGGACTAGCACAGATACGCAGTATTTT. It is translated as CASSIGTSTDTQYF. This sequence joins TRBV19 and TRBJ2-3; tentatively, D is TRBD2 (6 bases). CDR1 is LNHDA and CDR2 is SQIVND in the germline V gene (reference sequence). CDR3 length equals 14 residues. Trimming shortened V by 3 bases and J by 0 bases, and 7 bases separated the two germline ends.